The 4 T cell receptor beta chains in this list originate from one sample, sequenced in a study of blood T cells in healthy people across ages. Together with a sample-barcoded 5' primer, a J-beta primer mix was included in a second PCR lasting about 7 to 12 cycles. TCRdb reprocessed the 5' RACE reads with MiXCR, giving one entry per CDR3 protein. The table includes hundreds of thousands of distinct CDR3 sequences, 50% to 65% detected once. Material for sequencing was blood. These receptors originate from an elderly man in good health.

The chain recombines TRBV7-9 with TRBJ2-6; D is perhaps TRBD1 (5 bases). This CDR3 spans 17 amino acids. From germline, CDR1 is SEHNR and CDR2 FQNEAQ (reference sequence). V was clipped by 4 bases and J by 1 base, with 14 bases between them. The CDR3 DNA reads as TGTGCCAGCAGCTCCGTACAACCAGGGTCTGGGGCCAACGTCCTGACTTTC. The encoded protein is CASSSVQPGSGANVLTF.

This clonotype appeared a few times. This sequence joins TRBV25-1 and TRBJ2-5, with D maybe TRBD2 (6 bases). TRBJ2-7 explains the end of the DNA better; the J call may be wrong. This CDR3 is built from 12 residues. CDR1 MGHDK and CDR2 SYGVNS come from the germline V gene. The CDR3 region has the DNA TGTGCCATTGGCCGGGACTGGAACGAGCAGTACTTC. This encodes CAIGRDWNEQYF.

The CDR3 sequence is CAWRADTEAFF. The CDR3 bases are TGTGCCTGGAGGGCTGACACTGAAGCTTTCTTT. The J gene is TRBJ1-1, the V gene TRBV30, with D uncertain. Deletions cut 3 bases from V and 3 bases from J, with 5 bases between. CDR1 is GTSNPN and CDR2 is SVGIG in the germline V gene (reference sequence). This CDR3 comprises 11 residues.

The chain uses TRBV7-8 and TRBJ2-5; D is possibly TRBD1 (7 bases). V dropped 5 bases and J dropped 2 bases, with 15 bases sitting between them. Looked up from germline, CDR1 is SGHVS and CDR2 is FQNEAQ. The CDR3 consists of 15 residues. The CDR3 bases are TGTGCCAGCAGCCCTGAGGCAGGGGGGCAAGAGACCCAGTACTTC. This gives the protein CASSPEAGGQETQYF.